These 30 T cell receptor beta chains share one sample of origin, sequenced in a study of Ad26.COV2.S vaccination and SARS-CoV-2 variants. TCRdb's copy holds only in-frame clones and misses some; the assay was immunoSEQ multiplex PCR. The sample lists roughly 700,000 clones; around 89% were seen once. Described treatment: 15 to 20 received Ad26.COV2.S at low or high dose, single or two shots; several received placebo; per-sample allocation not given. At day 63 after the first vaccine or placebo injection, samples were drawn. The sample consisted of peripheral blood, taken in a trial of Ad26.COV2.S vaccine versus placebo. These receptors were obtained from a person aged 18-60 years who received the Ad26.COV2.S COVID-19 vaccine or a placebo.

CDR3 sequence (DNA): TGTGCCAGCTCAGCCGGACTAGCGGGGGACAATGAGCAGTTCTTC. It is translated as CASSAGLAGDNEQFF. V is TRBV18 and J is TRBJ2-1, with TRBD2 matching over 13 bases. The CDR3 extends over 15 amino acids. V gave up 5 bases and J gave up 5 bases; unmatched junction bases: 3. The germline CDR1 and CDR2 sequences are KGHSH and LQKENI.

This clone was detected only once. V and J are TRBV7-6 and TRBJ1-3; possible D gene TRBD1, 6 bases. CDR1 and CDR2 (germline): SGHVS, FNYEAQ. The CDR3 loop spans 14 amino acids. The V and J ends lost 4 bases and 5 bases respectively, with 12 bases between them. DNA of the CDR3: TGTGCCAGCAGCTCCGGACAGAATCGAAACACCATATATTTT. This sequence encodes CASSSGQNRNTIYF.

The rearrangement links TRBV19 to TRBJ2-3; D might be TRBD1 or TRBD2, each matching 5 bases. Germline CDR1 is LNHDA and CDR2 is SQIVND (reference sequence). Between the trimmed V and J ends, which lost 1 base and 6 bases, there was a span of 11 bases. There are 14 residues in the CDR3. The CDR3 loop reads CASSIAGPRDTQYF. The CDR3 coding sequence is TGTGCCAGTAGTATAGCGGGGCCACGGGATACGCAGTATTTT.

This clone was seen a handful of times. Other nucleotide sequences in the sample specify the same CDR3. The V and J genes are TRBV4-2 and TRBJ2-7; the match to TRBD1 covers 8 bases. The CDR3 length is 16 residues. The germline CDR1 and CDR2 sequences are LGHNA and YNFKEQ. J was trimmed by 2 bases and V by 1 base; bases with no gene match: 7. The CDR3 DNA follows: TGTGCCAGCAGCCAAGCTCCTGGACAGGGCACCTACGAGCAGTACTTC. Protein sequence: CASSQAPGQGTYEQYF.

The rearrangement uses TRBV19 and TRBJ1-5; the D is unclear. V was trimmed by 3 bases and J by 7 bases, leaving 13 bases between them. The CDR3 spans 14 residues. Germline V gene sequence: CDR1 LNHDA, CDR2 SQIVND (reference sequence). The CDR3 here is CASSMREMGQPQHF. Written as DNA, the CDR3 is TGTGCCAGTAGTATGAGGGAAATGGGGCAGCCCCAGCATTTT.

This chain joins TRBV2 and TRBJ2-2, with D hard to call. This CDR3 is 16 amino acids long. The V gene lost 2 bases and the J gene lost 2 bases, with 12 bases spanning the gap. Germline loops: CDR1 SNHLY, CDR2 FYNNEI. CDR3: CASSELGHTNTGELFF. In nucleotides, the CDR3 is TGTGCCAGCAGTGAACTTGGGCACACTAACACCGGGGAGCTGTTTTTT.

This chain links TRBV18 with TRBJ2-1; 8 bases agree with TRBD1. Trimming at V came to 3 bases and at J to 0 bases, leaving 7 bases not matched to a gene. Germline CDR1 is KGHSH and CDR2 is LQKENI. The CDR3 extends over 17 amino acids. This CDR3 reads CASSPGTGASSYNEQFF. CDR3 bases: TGTGCCAGCTCACCCGGGACAGGAGCGAGCTCCTACAATGAGCAGTTCTTC.

The chain combines TRBV5-6 with TRBJ2-3; TRBD1 matches at 7 bases. CDR1 SGHDT and CDR2 YYEEEE come from the germline V gene. The trim removed 4 bases at V and 2 bases at J, leaving 7 bases unmatched. This CDR3 is 15 amino acids long. The DNA of the CDR3 is TGTGCCAGCAGCCGGGGACAGCTTTACACAGATACGCAGTATTTT. It is translated as CASSRGQLYTDTQYF.

The rearrangement joins TRBV2 to TRBJ1-2; D gene unclear. Germline lookup yields CDR1 SNHLY and CDR2 FYNNEI. This CDR3 contains 14 residues. The germline V and J ends were trimmed by 4 bases and 7 bases, with 16 bases remaining between them. CDR3 nucleotides: TGTGCCAGCAGTGGCGGCCTTTCGGGTACTGGCTACACCTTC. Its protein is CASSGGLSGTGYTF.

V and J are TRBV9 and TRBJ1-1, with 9 bases that match TRBD1. The CDR3 is 15 amino acids. Trimming took 1 base from V and 1 from J; bases not matched to a gene: 2. In germline, CDR1 is SGDLS, CDR2 YYNGEE. Here the CDR3 DNA reads TGTGCCAGCAGCGTAAGGGGACAGGGGAACACTGAAGCTTTCTTT. Translating it yields CASSVRGQGNTEAFF.

This chain uses TRBV9 with TRBJ2-3, with D unclear. V shed 0 bases and J shed 0 bases, with 5 bases lying between them. This CDR3 comprises 14 residues. The germline V gene encodes CDR1 SGDLS and CDR2 YYNGEE. CDR3 residues: CASSVGQSTDTQYF. The CDR3 DNA sequence: TGTGCCAGCAGCGTAGGGCAAAGCACAGATACGCAGTATTTT.

This clone was found a few times. The V and J genes are TRBV7-3 and TRBJ1-1; no definite D call. The V gene lost 4 bases and the J gene lost 5 bases, with 11 bases spanning the gap. This CDR3 is built from 13 residues. Germline values: CDR1 SGHTA, CDR2 FQGTGA. CDR3 sequence: CASSWGSGTEAFF. The CDR3 DNA is TGTGCCAGCAGCTGGGGAAGCGGGACTGAAGCTTTCTTT.

This chain uses TRBV11-2 with TRBJ2-1; possibly TRBD1 for D (6 bases). V lost 0 bases, J lost 9 bases, and 18 bases lay in between. This CDR3 has 16 amino acids. Germline assignment: CDR1 SGHAT and CDR2 FQNNGV. CDR3 nucleotide sequence: TGTGCCAGCAGCTTAGATCGTGGGCGACAGGCCGGTGAGCAGTTCTTC. It is translated as CASSLDRGRQAGEQFF. Full variable domain (remainder filled in from reference TRBV11-2 and TRBJ2-1): EAGVAQSPRYKIIEKRQSVAFWCNPISGHATLYWYQQILGQGPKLLIQFQNNGVVDDSQLPKDRFSAERLKGVDSTLKIQPAKLEDSAVYLCASSLDRGRQAGEQFFGPGTRLTVL.

The chain carries TRBV11-2 and TRBJ1-3, with no clear D. CDR3 length: 11 residues. Trimming stripped 6 bases from V and 4 bases from J, with 4 bases between. Germline V gene lookup returns CDR1 SGHAT and CDR2 FQNNGV. CDR3 sequence reads: CASRQGNTIYF. The CDR3, as DNA: TGTGCCAGCAGACAGGGAAACACCATATATTTT. The variable domain in full, with the rest retrieved from reference TRBV11-2 and TRBJ1-3, is EAGVAQSPRYKIIEKRQSVAFWCNPISGHATLYWYQQILGQGPKLLIQFQNNGVVDDSQLPKDRFSAERLKGVDSTLKIQPAKLEDSAVYLCASRQGNTIYFGEGSWLTVV.

The chain couples TRBV6-5 to TRBJ2-1; D is perhaps TRBD1 or TRBD2 (5 bases each). The ends were cut back, 0 bases at V and 3 bases at J, with 12 bases in the middle. The germline CDR1 and CDR2 sequences are MNHEY and SVGAGI. The CDR3 length is 16 residues. The CDR3 nucleotides are TGTGCCAGCAGTTACTCCGCAGGGACGGGCTACAATGAGCAGTTCTTC. Its translation: CASSYSAGTGYNEQFF.

Notes on this clone: In the same sample, other DNA sequences code for this CDR3. The chain combines TRBV2 with TRBJ1-1; TRBD1 matches 8 bases. The V gene end was trimmed by 6 bases and the J gene end by 6 bases; junction bases not matched to a gene: 6. This CDR3 contains 13 residues. Germline V lookup: CDR1 SNHLY, CDR2 FYNNEI. The DNA of the CDR3 is TGTGCCAGCAGCGACAGGGGAGGCGCTGAAGCTTTCTTT. Residues: CASSDRGGAEAFF.

The V gene is TRBV7-3, the J gene TRBJ2-3; D gene uncertain. CDR3 size: 14 residues. Germline CDR1 is SGHTA and CDR2 is FQGTGA. Trimming stripped 5 bases from V and 4 bases from J, with 13 bases between. The CDR3 sequence is CASSLHTEPDTQYF. In DNA form, the CDR3 reads TGTGCCAGCAGCCTTCATACTGAGCCAGATACGCAGTATTTT.

The rearrangement joins TRBV24-1 to TRBJ2-3; maybe TRBD2 (5 bases). The V end lost 4 bases, the J end lost 3 bases, and 16 bases lay between the germline ends. Germline V gene sequence: CDR1 KGHDR, CDR2 SFDVKD. The CDR3 consists of 16 residues. The CDR3 nucleotides are TGTGCCACCAGTGACACCACTAGAGTGGAGACAGATACGCAGTATTTT. This codes for CATSDTTRVETDTQYF.

The chain couples TRBV27 to TRBJ1-6; D is uncertain. Germline V lookup: CDR1 MNHEY, CDR2 SMNVEV (reference sequence). Trimming cost V 2 bases and J 6 bases, with 11 bases left between them. The CDR3 runs 15 residues. CDR3 protein: CASSLADGVNSPLHF. Here the CDR3 DNA reads TGTGCCAGCAGTTTAGCCGACGGAGTTAATTCACCCCTCCACTTT.

V is TRBV5-1 and J is TRBJ2-5, with D perhaps TRBD2 (5 bases). V lost 0 bases, J lost 1 base, and 10 bases lay in between. Per germline, CDR1 SGHRS and CDR2 YFSETQ. This CDR3 has 15 residues. The CDR3 spells CASSLDGGSQETQYF. The DNA of the CDR3 is TGCGCCAGCAGCTTGGACGGAGGAAGCCAAGAGACCCAGTACTTC.

The chain recombines TRBV7-2 with TRBJ2-5; 10 bases align to TRBD1. V was clipped by 6 bases and J by 4 bases; unmatched bases: 5. This CDR3 comprises 14 residues. In germline, CDR1 is SGHTA, CDR2 FQGNSA. The CDR3 DNA reads as TGTGCCAGCAGTCGGGACAGGGGTAGAGAGACCCAGTACTTC. The encoded protein is CASSRDRGRETQYF.

This clone has more than one count but fewer than ten. This chain joins TRBV7-3 and TRBJ2-7; D is uncertain. The CDR3 is made up of 15 amino acids. V was shortened by 5 bases and J by 2 bases, with 16 bases between the two germline ends. Per the germline V gene, CDR1 is SGHTA and CDR2 is FQGTGA. The CDR3 is CASSPLSYGPYEQYF. The CDR3 bases are TGTGCCAGCAGCCCCCTCTCGTATGGGCCCTACGAGCAGTACTTC.

About this clone itself: The same CDR3 arises from other DNA sequences in this sample as well. The J gene is TRBJ2-5, the V gene TRBV7-9, with no clear D. CDR3 size: 13 residues. The V end was cut by 3 bases, the J end by 4 bases, with 9 bases between. Germline-derived CDR1 and CDR2 are SEHNR and FQNEAQ (reference sequence). This chain's CDR3 is CASSLAGVETQYF. Written as DNA, the CDR3 is TGTGCCAGCAGCTTGGCCGGTGTAGAGACCCAGTACTTC.

As for this clone: Other DNA sequences in the same sample also yield this CDR3. This chain links TRBV9 with TRBJ1-5; possibly TRBD1 for D (5 bases). Trimming stripped 0 bases from V and 0 bases from J, with 7 bases between. This CDR3 has 15 amino acids. CDR1 is SGDLS and CDR2 is YYNGEE in the germline V gene. The CDR3 loop reads CASSVGGVSNQPQHF. CDR3 nucleotides: TGTGCCAGCAGCGTAGGGGGGGTTAGCAATCAGCCCCAGCATTTT.

J is TRBJ1-2 and V is TRBV5-1; 8 positions match TRBD1. J was trimmed by 2 bases and V by 5 bases; bases with no gene match: 8. The germline V gene encodes CDR1 SGHRS and CDR2 YFSETQ. This CDR3 is 15 amino acids long. In nucleotides, the CDR3 is TGCGCCAGCAGTTTTGGACAGGGCGAAAACTATGGCTACACCTTC. Amino acids: CASSFGQGENYGYTF.

The V and J genes are TRBV19 and TRBJ2-2; D is unresolved. CDR3 length: 14 amino acids. Trimming took 0 bases from V and 3 from J, leaving 5 bases between them. CDR1 and CDR2 (germline): LNHDA, SQIVND (reference sequence). The CDR3 protein is CASSIEDHTGELFF. The CDR3 bases are TGTGCCAGTAGTATAGAGGACCACACCGGGGAGCTGTTTTTT.

As DNA, the CDR3 is TGTGCCAGCTCACCTTCGGAGGGTATGGTTACTGAAGCTTTCTTT. Protein sequence: CASSPSEGMVTEAFF. The chain employs TRBV18 and TRBJ1-1; unclear D gene. Between the trimmed V and J ends, which lost 3 bases and 5 bases, there was a span of 16 bases. The CDR3 runs to 15 residues. Germline CDR1 is KGHSH and CDR2 is LQKENI.

The chain uses TRBV29-1 and TRBJ1-1, with D perhaps matching TRBD1 (5 bases). V was cut by 4 bases and J by 0 bases, with 15 bases left in between. The CDR3 length is 15 residues. Germline lookup yields CDR1 SQVTM and CDR2 ANQGSEA. This CDR3 reads CSVVIRRTMNTEAFF. For the CDR3, the DNA is TGCAGCGTTGTGATCCGCCGGACAATGAACACTGAAGCTTTCTTT.

CDR3 coding DNA: TGTGCCAGCAGTGAAGCGAAGGGGGGCCCGCCTACGCAGTATTTT. Encoded protein: CASSEAKGGPPTQYF. J is TRBJ2-3 and V is TRBV6-1, with D perhaps matching TRBD1 or TRBD2 (6 bases each). Trimming left V 0 bases short and J 8 bases short, with 15 bases between. The CDR3 loop spans 15 amino acids. CDR1 is MNHNS, CDR2 SASEGT, per germline.

This chain connects TRBV6-2 or TRBV6-3 to TRBJ1-1; the D gene is possibly TRBD1 (6 bases). CDR1 and CDR2 from the germline V gene are MNHEY and SVGEGT. The CDR3 length is 16 residues. V shed 0 bases and J shed 1 base, with 12 bases lying between them. The CDR3 coding sequence is TGTGCCAGCAGTTACTCGATAGGACAGCGGAACACTGAAGCTTTCTTT. This codes for CASSYSIGQRNTEAFF.